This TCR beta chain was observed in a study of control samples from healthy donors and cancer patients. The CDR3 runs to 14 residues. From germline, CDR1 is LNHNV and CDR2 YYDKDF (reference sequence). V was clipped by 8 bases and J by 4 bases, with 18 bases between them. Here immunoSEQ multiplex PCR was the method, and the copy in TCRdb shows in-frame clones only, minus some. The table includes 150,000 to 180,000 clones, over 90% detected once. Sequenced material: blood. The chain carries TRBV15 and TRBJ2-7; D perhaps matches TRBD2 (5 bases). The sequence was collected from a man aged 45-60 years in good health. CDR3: CATRAGLGPYEQYF. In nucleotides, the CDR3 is TGTGCCACCCGGGCGGGTCTTGGTCCTTACGAGCAGTACTTC.